These 9 T cell receptor beta chains were all obtained from the same sample, sequenced in a study of cytomegalovirus exposure and HLA in healthy donors. Sequencing was performed with immunoSEQ multiplex PCR; in TCRdb, only in-frame clones are kept and a portion is missing. The data contain some 220,000 clones, 85% to 95% of them singletons. Sequenced input: PBMCs. The receptors derive from a woman aged 18-29 years in good health and CMV-seronegative.

This clone appeared once. The chain uses TRBV5-4 and TRBJ2-7; 11 bases are a match to TRBD2. J gave up 6 bases and V 2 bases, and 4 bases lay outside the gene matches. The CDR3 runs 14 residues. Germline CDR1 is SGHNT and CDR2 is YYREEE (reference sequence). CDR3 nucleotide sequence: TGTGCCAGCAGCTTCCCTCTAGCGGGAGGCGAGCAGTACTTC. It yields the protein CASSFPLAGGEQYF.

The genes are TRBV4-1 and TRBJ1-1; D may be TRBD1 (6 bases). The germline gives CDR1 MGHRA, CDR2 YSYEKL. This CDR3 comprises 14 residues. V lost 1 base, J lost 1 base, and 7 bases lay in between. The CDR3 is CASSQVGGNTEAFF. The CDR3, as DNA: TGCGCCAGCAGCCAAGTAGGGGGGAACACTGAAGCTTTCTTT.

The chain couples TRBV7-8 to TRBJ1-3; D may be TRBD1 (6 bases). This CDR3 comprises 17 residues. Trimming took 1 base from V and 0 from J, leaving 13 bases between them. Germline CDR1 SGHVS, CDR2 FQNEAQ. The CDR3 loop reads CASSLEGAGASGNTIYF. CDR3 sequence (DNA): TGTGCCAGCAGCTTAGAGGGAGCAGGGGCCTCTGGAAACACCATATATTTT.

V gene TRBV18 combines with J gene TRBJ1-4; 8 bases fit TRBD1. The germline V gene has CDR1 KGHSH and CDR2 LQKENI. After removal of 3 bases from V and 6 bases from J, the junction contained 3 bases not matched to a gene. The length of the CDR3 is 14 residues. Here the CDR3 reads CASSPQGAYEKLFF. The CDR3 nucleotides are TGTGCCAGCTCACCTCAGGGGGCTTATGAAAAACTGTTTTTT.

This chain joins TRBV6-8 and TRBJ1-5; 7 nucleotides align to TRBD1. The germline V gene encodes CDR1 MNHGY and CDR2 SAAAGT. This CDR3 is 15 amino acids long. With V trimmed by 5 bases and J by 0 bases, 4 bases remained unmatched. The CDR3 reads CASSTGQYSNQPQHF. As DNA, the CDR3 is TGTGCCAGCAGTACGGGACAGTATAGCAATCAGCCCCAGCATTTT.

This clone was picked up a small number of times. This chain joins TRBV7-3 and TRBJ1-6, with D possibly being TRBD1 (6 bases). Trimming cost V 2 bases and J 7 bases, with 12 bases left between them. Germline V gives CDR1 SGHTA, CDR2 FQGTGA. There are 15 residues in the CDR3. The CDR3 sequence is CASSLEQGGNSPLHF. The CDR3 nucleotides read TGTGCCAGCAGCTTAGAACAGGGCGGAAATTCACCCCTCCACTTT.

The chain joins TRBV14 to TRBJ2-1, with 8 nucleotides matching TRBD2. Germline loops: CDR1 SGHDN, CDR2 FVKESK. The CDR3 is 18 residues long. Germline trimming cut 3 bases from V and 3 bases from J; bases unmatched to any gene: 13. DNA of the CDR3: TGTGCCAGCAGCCAGAAGGTGAAACTAGCGGAGGTCTACAATGAGCAGTTCTTC. It specifies CASSQKVKLAEVYNEQFF.

This clone was seen once. The chain uses TRBV19 and TRBJ1-2, with D tentatively TRBD1 (6 bases). This CDR3 region has 13 residues. Trimming left V 4 bases short and J 2 bases short, with 8 bases between. Germline-derived CDR1 and CDR2 are LNHDA and SQIVND (reference sequence). The CDR3 loop is CASSRGHNYGYTF. The CDR3 DNA reads TGTGCCAGTAGTAGGGGACACAACTATGGCTACACCTTC. The full variable domain, completed using reference TRBV19 and TRBJ1-2, is DGGITQSPKYLFRKEGQNVTLSCEQNLNHDAMYWYRQDPGQGLRLIYYSQIVNDFQKGDIAEGYSVSREKKESFPLTVTSAQKNPTAFYLCASSRGHNYGYTFGSGTRLTVV.

V usage is TRBV15 and J usage is TRBJ1-5, with a tentative D call TRBD1 (6 bases). Trimming removed 5 bases from V and 1 base from J, with 24 bases in between. CDR3 length equals 19 residues. Per the germline V gene, CDR1 is LNHNV and CDR2 is YYDKDF (reference sequence). CDR3 nucleotide sequence: TGTGCCACCAGCCCAGAGATGTTGGGGCCAGGGGTAAGCAATCAGCCCCAGCATTTT. It is translated as CATSPEMLGPGVSNQPQHF.